The 20 T cell receptor beta chains given below trace back to one sample, sequenced in a study of cytomegalovirus exposure and HLA in healthy donors. The PCR ran on 60 Vbeta and 13 Jbeta primers. Sequencing used immunoSEQ multiplex PCR; TCRdb keeps in-frame clones, though not all of them. The sample holds around 200,000 clones; 82% are singletons and the top ten take about 2.5%. The sample consisted of PBMCs. Source of these receptors: a woman aged 40 to 50 in good health and CMV-seronegative.

The V gene is TRBV2, the J gene TRBJ2-2, with TRBD1 matching 8 bases. Germline V gene data show CDR1 as SNHLY and CDR2 as FYNNEI. The CDR3 totals 16 residues. After removal of 4 bases from V and 6 bases from J, the junction contained 10 bases not matched to a gene. CDR3: CASSVYRTGRSGELFF. In DNA form, the CDR3 reads TGTGCCAGCAGTGTTTATAGGACAGGGAGGTCCGGGGAGCTGTTTTTT.

This clone was observed once. V usage is TRBV9 and J usage is TRBJ2-7, with D tentatively TRBD2 (5 bases). Germline V gives CDR1 SGDLS, CDR2 YYNGEE. The V gene lost 0 bases and the J gene lost 3 bases, with 13 bases spanning the gap. This CDR3 comprises 15 residues. The CDR3 loop reads CASSVEDGISYEQYF. CDR3 nucleotides: TGTGCCAGCAGCGTAGAAGACGGGATCAGCTACGAGCAGTACTTC.

The rearrangement uses TRBV2 and TRBJ1-5; TRBD1 matches at 10 bases. V shed 7 bases, J shed 0 bases, and the junction held 6 bases outside the gene matches. Germline V gives CDR1 SNHLY, CDR2 FYNNEI. The CDR3 sequence is 16 residues long. CDR3 nucleotide sequence: TGTGCCAGCAATTCGGACAGGGGGTATAGCAATCAGCCCCAGCATTTT. Encoded protein: CASNSDRGYSNQPQHF.

The chain is built from TRBV19 and TRBJ1-6; a weak D match, TRBD1 (5 bases). Germline V lookup: CDR1 LNHDA, CDR2 SQIVND (reference sequence). The CDR3 is 12 residues long. V lost 5 bases, J lost 8 bases, and 7 bases lay in between. In DNA, the CDR3 is TGTGCCAGTAGTCGGGGGGATTCACCCCTCCACTTT. It is translated as CASSRGDSPLHF.

The V gene is TRBV5-1, the J gene TRBJ2-2; D might be TRBD2 (6 bases). The CDR3 runs to 16 residues. The V end was cut by 1 base, the J end by 6 bases, with 16 bases between. Germline CDR1 and CDR2: SGHRS and YFSETQ. The CDR3 DNA reads as TGCGCCAGCAGCTTGACTACCGGGAGTCCGGCCGGGGAGCTGTTTTTT. It translates to CASSLTTGSPAGELFF.

The rearrangement uses TRBV20-1 and TRBJ1-2; D is uncertain. Trimming took off 6 bases at V and 8 bases at J, with 10 bases between the two ends. CDR1 and CDR2 from the germline V gene are DFQATT and SNEGSKA (reference sequence). This CDR3 is built from 10 residues. The CDR3 spells CSAGERGYTF. The DNA for the CDR3 is TGCAGTGCCGGGGAGAGAGGCTACACCTTC.

The rearrangement joins TRBV4-1 to TRBJ2-3; a possible D gene is TRBD2 (6 bases). The germline V and J ends were trimmed by 4 bases and 3 bases, with 17 bases remaining between them. This CDR3 contains 16 residues. The V gene's germline CDR1 is MGHRA and CDR2 YSYEKL. The CDR3 spells CASSRTWRGQTDTQYF. The CDR3 bases are TGCGCCAGCAGCCGTACCTGGCGGGGCCAGACAGATACGCAGTATTTT.

The chain combines TRBV7-9 with TRBJ2-1; D ambiguous. The CDR3 consists of 14 residues. Germline V gene sequence: CDR1 SEHNR, CDR2 FQNEAQ (reference sequence). V was clipped by 1 base and J by 5 bases, with 9 bases between them. CDR3 coding DNA: TGTGCCAGCAGCTTAGAACTAATTGACAATGAGCAGTTCTTC. Residues: CASSLELIDNEQFF.

The rearrangement joins TRBV27 to TRBJ2-5, with TRBD2 as a possible D gene (6 bases). The J call may be mistaken, given a closer DNA end match to TRBJ2-7. This CDR3 contains 13 residues. Germline V gene data show CDR1 as MNHEY and CDR2 as SMNVEV (reference sequence). CDR3 DNA: TGTGCCAGCAGTTCTCGGGGAGCGGGCGAGCAGTACTTC. Its protein product is CASSSRGAGEQYF.

V is TRBV4-2 and J is TRBJ1-3; tentatively, D is TRBD1 (6 bases). The V and J ends lost 1 base and 0 bases respectively, with 10 bases between them. Per the germline V gene, CDR1 is LGHNA and CDR2 is YNFKEQ. This CDR3 spans 16 amino acids. The CDR3, as DNA: TGTGCCAGCAGCCAAGTCCCAGGGGACTCTGGAAACACCATATATTTT. Residues: CASSQVPGDSGNTIYF.

V usage is TRBV2 and J usage is TRBJ1-4; maybe TRBD1 (5 bases). Per the germline V gene, CDR1 is SNHLY and CDR2 is FYNNEI. The CDR3 consists of 14 residues. With 6 bases removed from V and 5 bases from J, the gap between germline ends came to 13 bases. In DNA form, the CDR3 reads TGTGCCAGCAGGGCAGGGTACCGGAATGAAAAACTGTTTTTT. It encodes CASRAGYRNEKLFF. Drawing the rest from reference TRBV2 and TRBJ1-4, the complete variable domain is EPEVTQTPSHQVTQMGQEVILRCVPISNHLYFYWYRQILGQKVEFLVSFYNNEISEKSEIFDDQFSVERPDGSNFTLKIRSTKLEDSAMYFCASRAGYRNEKLFFGSGTQLSVL.

The chain links TRBV18 to TRBJ1-1; D is possibly TRBD1 (5 bases). The length of the CDR3 is 14 residues. V was trimmed by 4 bases and J by 3 bases, leaving 12 bases between them. Germline loops: CDR1 KGHSH, CDR2 LQKENI. As DNA, the CDR3 is TGTGCCAGCTCACTGAGACAGAAAGACACTGAAGCTTTCTTT. Translating it yields CASSLRQKDTEAFF.

The rearrangement links TRBV11-2 to TRBJ2-1, with 16 bases lining up with TRBD2. The CDR3 loop spans 16 amino acids. V lost 4 bases and J lost 9; bases outside the gene matches: 6. Germline lookup yields CDR1 SGHAT and CDR2 FQNNGV. This CDR3 reads CASSSGTSGRAGEQFF. The CDR3 region has the DNA TGTGCCAGCAGCTCCGGGACTAGCGGGAGGGCCGGTGAGCAGTTCTTC. Complete variable domain (other parts from reference TRBV11-2 and TRBJ2-1): EAGVAQSPRYKIIEKRQSVAFWCNPISGHATLYWYQQILGQGPKLLIQFQNNGVVDDSQLPKDRFSAERLKGVDSTLKIQPAKLEDSAVYLCASSSGTSGRAGEQFFGPGTRLTVL.

The chain employs TRBV15 and TRBJ1-1, with a tentative D call TRBD1 (6 bases). The CDR3 spans 16 residues. The V end lost 4 bases, the J end lost 8 bases, and 23 bases lay between the germline ends. Germline lookup yields CDR1 LNHNV and CDR2 YYDKDF (reference sequence). CDR3 loop: CATSKGRGLWGGEAFF. Here the CDR3 DNA reads TGTGCCACCAGCAAAGGCAGAGGGCTTTGGGGGGGCGAAGCTTTCTTT.

This sequence joins TRBV7-8 and TRBJ1-6; TRBD1 matches at 7 bases. The J segment lost 7 bases and the V segment lost 5 bases, leaving 11 bases of the junction unmatched. The CDR3 length is 16 residues. Germline values: CDR1 SGHVS, CDR2 FQNEAQ. The CDR3 DNA follows: TGTGCCAGCAGCCCACTGGCAGGGGGAAAAAATTCACCCCTCCACTTT. Protein product: CASSPLAGGKNSPLHF. The full variable domain, in which reference TRBV7-8 and TRBJ1-6 provide the parts outside the CDR3, is GAGVSQSPRYKVAKRGQDVALRCDPISGHVSLFWYQQALGQGPEFLTYFQNEAQLDKSGLPSDRFFAERPEGSVSTLKIQRTQQEDSAVYLCASSPLAGGKNSPLHFGNGTRLTVT.

The gene calls are TRBV2 and TRBJ1-5; 8 bases fit TRBD1. V was clipped by 6 bases and J by 1 base; unmatched bases: 5. The CDR3 runs to 15 residues. Per the germline V gene, CDR1 is SNHLY and CDR2 is FYNNEI. CDR3 residues: CASRKQGGSNQPQHF. As DNA, the CDR3 is TGTGCCAGCAGAAAACAGGGGGGAAGCAATCAGCCCCAGCATTTT.

The chain employs TRBV6-5 and TRBJ2-1; tentatively, D is TRBD1 (5 bases). V was pared by 4 bases and J by 8 bases, with 12 bases between. The CDR3 extends over 13 amino acids. Germline CDR1 reads MNHEY; CDR2 reads SVGAGI. Here the CDR3 reads CASSSPPGYEQFF. DNA of the CDR3: TGTGCCAGCAGTTCACCCCCAGGGTATGAGCAGTTCTTC.

The chain has TRBV4-2 and TRBJ2-2; TRBD2 agrees at 7 bases. Trimming cost V 1 base and J 4 bases; bases outside gene matches: 3. Per the germline V gene, CDR1 is LGHNA and CDR2 is YNFKEQ. This CDR3 has 15 residues. The CDR3 spells CASSQAGGSTGELFF. The CDR3 DNA follows: TGTGCCAGCAGCCAAGCGGGAGGATCCACCGGGGAGCTGTTTTTT.

The rearrangement links TRBV11-2 to TRBJ1-4; maybe TRBD1 (6 bases). Germline values: CDR1 SGHAT, CDR2 FQNNGV. The CDR3 loop spans 16 amino acids. Trimming took off 5 bases at V and 0 bases at J, with 13 bases between the two ends. In DNA, the CDR3 is TGTGCCAGCAGCCGACGACAGGTTGCAACTAATGAAAAACTGTTTTTT. Protein product: CASSRRQVATNEKLFF. The full variable domain, in which reference TRBV11-2 and TRBJ1-4 provide the parts outside the CDR3, is EAGVAQSPRYKIIEKRQSVAFWCNPISGHATLYWYQQILGQGPKLLIQFQNNGVVDDSQLPKDRFSAERLKGVDSTLKIQPAKLEDSAVYLCASSRRQVATNEKLFFGSGTQLSVL.

This chain links TRBV25-1 with TRBJ2-1; 11 bases are shared with TRBD2. The CDR3 spans 15 residues. V shed 4 bases, J shed 8 bases, and the junction held 7 bases outside the gene matches. The germline gives CDR1 MGHDK, CDR2 SYGVNS. The CDR3 protein is CASSGLLAGAHEQFF. CDR3 sequence (DNA): TGTGCCAGCAGTGGATTACTAGCGGGAGCCCATGAGCAGTTCTTC.